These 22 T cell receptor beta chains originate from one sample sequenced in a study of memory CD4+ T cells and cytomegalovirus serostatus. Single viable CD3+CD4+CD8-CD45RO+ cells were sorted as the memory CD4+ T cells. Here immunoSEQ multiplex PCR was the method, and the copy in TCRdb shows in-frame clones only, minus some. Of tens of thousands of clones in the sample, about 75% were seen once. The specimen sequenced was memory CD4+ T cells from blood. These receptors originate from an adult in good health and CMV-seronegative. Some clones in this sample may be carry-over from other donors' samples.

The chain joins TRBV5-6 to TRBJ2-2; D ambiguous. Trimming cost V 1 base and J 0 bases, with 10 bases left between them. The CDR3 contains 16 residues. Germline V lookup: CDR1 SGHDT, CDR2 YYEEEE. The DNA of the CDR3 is TGTGCCAGCAGCTTGTACATGGCAGCGAACACCGGGGAGCTGTTTTTT. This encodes CASSLYMAANTGELFF.

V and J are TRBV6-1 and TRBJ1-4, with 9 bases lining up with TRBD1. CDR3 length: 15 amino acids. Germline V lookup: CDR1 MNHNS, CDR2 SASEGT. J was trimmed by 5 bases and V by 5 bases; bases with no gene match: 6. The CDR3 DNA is TGTGCCAGCAGTCCTACAGGGGGCCTAAATGAAAAACTGTTTTTT. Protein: CASSPTGGLNEKLFF.

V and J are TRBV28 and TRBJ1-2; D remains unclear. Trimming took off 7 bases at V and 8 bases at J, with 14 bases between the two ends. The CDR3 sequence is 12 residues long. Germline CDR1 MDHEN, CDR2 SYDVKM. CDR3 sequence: CASTPTPGGYTF. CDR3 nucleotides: TGTGCCAGCACTCCCACGCCGGGGGGCTACACCTTC.

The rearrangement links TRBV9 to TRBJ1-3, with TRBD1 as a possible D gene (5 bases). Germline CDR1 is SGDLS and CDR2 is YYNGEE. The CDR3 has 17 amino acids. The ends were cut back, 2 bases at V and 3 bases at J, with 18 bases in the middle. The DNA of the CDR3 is TGTGCCAGCAGCGTCCGCGTAGAAGGGACGGTTGGAAACACCATATATTTT. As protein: CASSVRVEGTVGNTIYF.

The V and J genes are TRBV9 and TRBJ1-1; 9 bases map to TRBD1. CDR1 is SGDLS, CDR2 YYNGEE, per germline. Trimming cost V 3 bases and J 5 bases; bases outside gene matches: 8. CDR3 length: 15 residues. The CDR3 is CASSARDRGWTEAFF. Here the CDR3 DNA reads TGTGCCAGCAGCGCCCGAGACAGGGGGTGGACTGAAGCTTTCTTT.

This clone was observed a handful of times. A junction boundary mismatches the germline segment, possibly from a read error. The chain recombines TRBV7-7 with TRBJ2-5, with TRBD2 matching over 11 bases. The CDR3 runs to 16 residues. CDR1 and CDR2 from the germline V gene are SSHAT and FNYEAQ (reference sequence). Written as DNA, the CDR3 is TGTGCTAGCAGCTTAGGCCTAGCGGGGGGCCAGGAGACCCAGTACTTC. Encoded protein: CASSLGLAGGQETQYF.

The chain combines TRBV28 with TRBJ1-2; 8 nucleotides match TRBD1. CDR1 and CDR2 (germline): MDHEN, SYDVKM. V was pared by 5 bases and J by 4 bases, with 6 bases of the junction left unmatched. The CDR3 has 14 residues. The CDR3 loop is CASSMTGEGYGYTF. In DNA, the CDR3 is TGTGCCAGCAGTATGACAGGGGAGGGCTATGGCTACACCTTC.

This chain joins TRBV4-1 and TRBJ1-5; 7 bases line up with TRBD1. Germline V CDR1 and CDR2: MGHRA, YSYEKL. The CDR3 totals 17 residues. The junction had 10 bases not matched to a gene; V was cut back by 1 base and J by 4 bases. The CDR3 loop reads CASSQGPVTGSNQPQHF. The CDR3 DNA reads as TGCGCCAGCAGCCAAGGCCCCGTGACAGGGTCGAATCAGCCCCAGCATTTT.

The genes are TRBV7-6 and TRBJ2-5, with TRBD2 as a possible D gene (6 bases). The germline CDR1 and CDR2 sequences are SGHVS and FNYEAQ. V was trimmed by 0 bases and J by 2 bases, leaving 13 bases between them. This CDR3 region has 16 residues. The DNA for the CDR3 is TGTGCCAGCAGCTTAGCGGGCGGGGCTGGGCAAGAGACCCAGTACTTC. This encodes CASSLAGGAGQETQYF.

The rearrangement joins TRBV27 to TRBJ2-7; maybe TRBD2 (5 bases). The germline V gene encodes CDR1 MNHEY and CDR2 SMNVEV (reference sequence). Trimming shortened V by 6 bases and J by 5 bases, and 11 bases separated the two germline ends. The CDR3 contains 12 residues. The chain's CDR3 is CASSEGAHEQYF. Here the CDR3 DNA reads TGTGCCAGCAGCGAGGGCGCCCACGAGCAGTACTTC.

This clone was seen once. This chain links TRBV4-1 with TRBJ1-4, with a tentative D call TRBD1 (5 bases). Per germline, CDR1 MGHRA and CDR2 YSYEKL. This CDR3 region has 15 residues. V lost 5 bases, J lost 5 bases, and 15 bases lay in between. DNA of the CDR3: TGCGCCAGCAGCATATCCGGGACCGGCAATGAAAAACTGTTTTTT. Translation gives CASSISGTGNEKLFF.

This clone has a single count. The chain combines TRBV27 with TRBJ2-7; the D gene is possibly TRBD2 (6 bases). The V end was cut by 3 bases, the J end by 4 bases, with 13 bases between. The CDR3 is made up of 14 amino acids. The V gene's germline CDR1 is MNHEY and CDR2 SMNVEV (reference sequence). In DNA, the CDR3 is TGTGCCAGCAGTTTCCGGGGGAGAGGGTACGAGCAGTACTTC. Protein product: CASSFRGRGYEQYF.

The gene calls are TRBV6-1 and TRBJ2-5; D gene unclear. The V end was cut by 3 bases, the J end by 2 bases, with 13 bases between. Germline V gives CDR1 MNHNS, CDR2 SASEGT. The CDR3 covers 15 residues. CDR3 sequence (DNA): TGTGCCAGCAGTGATCTTTTTGTCAGACAAGAGACCCAGTACTTC. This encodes CASSDLFVRQETQYF.

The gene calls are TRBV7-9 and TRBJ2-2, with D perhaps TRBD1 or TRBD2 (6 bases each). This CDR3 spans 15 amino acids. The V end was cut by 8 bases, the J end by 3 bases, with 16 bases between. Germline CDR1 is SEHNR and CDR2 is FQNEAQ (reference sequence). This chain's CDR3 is CASDLGGLHTGELFF. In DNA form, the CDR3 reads TGTGCCAGCGACTTGGGGGGCCTACACACCGGGGAGCTGTTTTTT. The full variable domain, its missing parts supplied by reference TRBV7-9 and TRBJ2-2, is DTGVSQNPRHKITKRGQNVTFRCDPISEHNRLYWYRQTLGQGPEFLTYFQNEAQLEKSRLLSDRFSAERPKGSFSTLEIQRTEQGDSAMYLCASDLGGLHTGELFFGEGSRLTVL.

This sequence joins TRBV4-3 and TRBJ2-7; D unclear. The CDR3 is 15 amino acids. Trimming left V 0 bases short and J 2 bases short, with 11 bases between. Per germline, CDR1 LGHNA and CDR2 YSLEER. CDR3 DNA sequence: TGCGCCAGCAGCCAAGATCAAGGGTTTCCCTACGAGCAGTACTTC. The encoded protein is CASSQDQGFPYEQYF.

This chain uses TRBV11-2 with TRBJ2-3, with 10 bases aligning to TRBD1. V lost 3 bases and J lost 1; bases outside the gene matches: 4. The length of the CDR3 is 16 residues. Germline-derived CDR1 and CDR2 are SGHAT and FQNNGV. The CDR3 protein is CASSFSGTGGTDTQYF. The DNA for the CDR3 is TGTGCCAGCAGCTTTTCCGGGACAGGGGGCACAGATACGCAGTATTTT.

DNA for the CDR3: TGTGCCAGCAGCTCCCAGGGGCTACTGGGTAGCATTCAGTACTTC. Protein product: CASSSQGLLGSIQYF. The chain has TRBV6-5 and TRBJ2-4; D may be TRBD1 (6 bases). The V and J ends lost 6 bases and 9 bases respectively, with 21 bases between them. The germline gives CDR1 MNHEY, CDR2 SVGAGI. This CDR3 spans 15 amino acids.

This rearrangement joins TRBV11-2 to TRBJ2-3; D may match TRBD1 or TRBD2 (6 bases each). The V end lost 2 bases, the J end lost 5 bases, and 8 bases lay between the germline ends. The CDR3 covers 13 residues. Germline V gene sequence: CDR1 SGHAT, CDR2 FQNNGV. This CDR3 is CASSLRGVDTQYF. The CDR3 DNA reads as TGTGCCAGCAGCTTAAGGGGGGTAGATACGCAGTATTTT.

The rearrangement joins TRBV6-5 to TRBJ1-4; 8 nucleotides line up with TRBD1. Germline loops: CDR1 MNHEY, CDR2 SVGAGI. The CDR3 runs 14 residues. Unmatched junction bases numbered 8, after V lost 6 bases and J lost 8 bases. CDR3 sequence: CASRPDRVKEKLFF. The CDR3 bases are TGTGCCAGCAGACCGGACAGGGTGAAGGAAAAACTGTTTTTT.

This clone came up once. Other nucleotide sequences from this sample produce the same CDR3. CDR3 DNA: TGTGCCAGCACAGACAGCACAGATACGCAGTATTTT. This sequence encodes CASTDSTDTQYF. V gene TRBV28 combines with J gene TRBJ2-3; D gene uncertain. V lost 7 bases and J 0 bases, leaving 5 bases between the germline ends. The CDR3 length is 12 residues. Germline V gene lookup returns CDR1 MDHEN and CDR2 SYDVKM.

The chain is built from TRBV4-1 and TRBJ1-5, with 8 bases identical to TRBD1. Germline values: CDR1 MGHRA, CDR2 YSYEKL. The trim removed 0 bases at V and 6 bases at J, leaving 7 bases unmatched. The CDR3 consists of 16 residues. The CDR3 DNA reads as TGCGCCAGCAGCCAAGAAGGCGCAGGGGGCAGTCAGCCCCAGCATTTT. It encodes CASSQEGAGGSQPQHF.

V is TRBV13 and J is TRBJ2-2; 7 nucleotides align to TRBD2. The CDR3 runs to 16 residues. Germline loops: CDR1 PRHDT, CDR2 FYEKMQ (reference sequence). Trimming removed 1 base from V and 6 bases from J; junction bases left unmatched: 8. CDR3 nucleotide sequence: TGTGCCAGCAGCTTAGAGCGGGGAATCCCCGCCGGGGAGCTGTTTTTT. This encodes CASSLERGIPAGELFF.